Following are 10 T cell receptor beta chains from one sample sequenced in a study of Ad26.COV2.S vaccination and SARS-CoV-2 variants. Documented treatment: some 20 received Ad26.COV2.S at low or high dose, single or two shots; 5 received placebo; per-sample allocation not given. Sampling was performed 63 days after the first vaccine or placebo injection. Method: immunoSEQ multiplex PCR; TCRdb's copy keeps in-frame clones and lacks some. The data contain about 440,000 clones, about 92% of them seen just once; the ten biggest clones take up around 4.5%. The sample in question was peripheral blood, obtained in a trial of Ad26.COV2.S vaccine versus placebo. The receptors were sampled from a person between 18 and 65 years old who received the Ad26.COV2.S COVID-19 vaccine or a placebo.

This clone is medium-sized (0.01 to 0.1%) by share. This chain links TRBV6-2 or TRBV6-3 with TRBJ1-1; D uncertain. Trimming removed 2 bases at V and 2 bases at J, with 9 bases between. The germline V gene has CDR1 MNHEY and CDR2 SVGEGT. The CDR3 is made up of 14 amino acids. The CDR3 coding sequence is TGTGCCAGCAGTTACGGTTACCTAAACACTGAAGCTTTCTTT. Translated, it gives CASSYGYLNTEAFF.

This clone was recorded once. This rearrangement joins TRBV7-2 to TRBJ2-5; D is possibly TRBD2 (6 bases). Trimming cost V 5 bases and J 4 bases, with 20 bases left between them. The germline gives CDR1 SGHTA, CDR2 FQGNSA. The CDR3 covers 16 residues. The CDR3 DNA is TGTGCCAGCAGCCCCCTAGCGTTGGGAAGGGGAGAGACCCAGTACTTC. Amino acid sequence: CASSPLALGRGETQYF.

The rearrangement links TRBV7-9 to TRBJ2-3; TRBD1 is a possible D gene (6 bases). V was shortened by 3 bases and J by 1 base, with 11 bases between the two germline ends. The CDR3 is 15 residues long. The V gene's germline CDR1 is SEHNR and CDR2 FQNEAQ (reference sequence). The CDR3 region is CASSLGDTGTDTQYF. For the CDR3, the DNA is TGTGCCAGCAGCTTGGGGGACACAGGCACAGATACGCAGTATTTT.

V and J are TRBV6-5 and TRBJ2-3; 8 bases agree with TRBD2. The CDR3 length is 16 residues. The V gene's germline CDR1 is MNHEY and CDR2 SVGAGI. V dropped 0 bases and J dropped 3; count of bases not matched to a gene: 5. CDR3 coding DNA: TGTGCCAGCAGTTACTCGATTTCGGGAGGGACAGATACGCAGTATTTT. Translation: CASSYSISGGTDTQYF.

This chain joins TRBV7-7 and TRBJ2-5; 9 bases align to TRBD1. J was trimmed by 5 bases and V by 0 bases; bases with no gene match: 4. The CDR3 consists of 15 residues. The germline V gene has CDR1 SSHAT and CDR2 FNYEAQ (reference sequence). Written as DNA, the CDR3 is TGTGCCAGCAGCTTAGCACAGGGGGCGAGGGAGACCCAGTACTTC. It encodes CASSLAQGARETQYF.

The rearrangement uses TRBV2 and TRBJ1-4; perhaps TRBD1 as D (6 bases). V was pared by 6 bases and J by 0 bases, with 11 bases between. The CDR3 spans 15 residues. Germline V lookup: CDR1 SNHLY, CDR2 FYNNEI. The CDR3 coding sequence is TGTGCCAGCAGGAAGAGGGGGGCAACTAATGAAAAACTGTTTTTT. This codes for CASRKRGATNEKLFF.

CDR3 amino acids: CASSPDRVGGYTF. CDR3 coding DNA: TGTGCCAGCAGCCCGGACAGGGTAGGAGGCTACACCTTC. The V and J genes are TRBV6-6 and TRBJ1-2; 8 bases are a match to TRBD1. The germline CDR1 and CDR2 sequences are MNHNY and SVGAGI (reference sequence). V gave up 6 bases and J gave up 8 bases; unmatched junction bases: 8. CDR3 length equals 13 residues.

CDR3 DNA: TGTGCCAGCTCACAAGCGGGATCTGGGGCCAACGTCCTGACTTTC. Residues: CASSQAGSGANVLTF. The rearrangement links TRBV18 to TRBJ2-6, with 7 bases aligning to TRBD2. Germline loops: CDR1 KGHSH, CDR2 LQKENI. The CDR3 is 15 residues long. J lost 1 base, V lost 4 bases, and 1 base had no gene match.

This chain uses TRBV5-6 with TRBJ1-1; the match to TRBD1 covers 7 bases. V trimming: 1 base; J trimming: 3 bases; junction bases outside the gene matches: 3. Germline CDR1 and CDR2: SGHDT and YYEEEE. The CDR3 contains 14 residues. The CDR3 nucleotides are TGTGCCAGCAGCTTGACAGGGGCGGACACTGAAGCTTTCTTT. It is translated as CASSLTGADTEAFF.

This clone was counted once. V is TRBV13 and J is TRBJ2-7; TRBD2 aligns across 7 bases. CDR1 and CDR2 from the germline V gene are PRHDT and FYEKMQ (reference sequence). V was pared by 4 bases and J by 1 base, with 10 bases of the junction left unmatched. The CDR3 runs 16 residues. CDR3 region: CASSSGRVAGSYEQYF. CDR3 DNA: TGTGCCAGCAGCTCAGGGAGGGTGGCCGGATCCTACGAGCAGTACTTC.